These 5 T cell receptor beta chains were all obtained from the same sample, sequenced in a study of blood T cell repertoires in COVID-19. The table came from immunoSEQ multiplex PCR; TCRdb's copy has only in-frame clones and leaves some out. There are some 11,000 clones in the sample; 83% occur only once, and 12% lies in the top ten. The sample comprised peripheral blood. The origin of the receptors is a human donor in a cohort sampled during active COVID-19.

V and J are TRBV4-1 and TRBJ2-5; 10 bases match TRBD2. CDR1 is MGHRA, CDR2 YSYEKL, per germline. The CDR3 has 18 residues. The V segment lost 1 base and the J segment 6 bases; nucleotides outside the gene matches: 14. This CDR3 reads CASSQVGLAGDSRKTQYF. In DNA, the CDR3 is TGCGCCAGCAGCCAAGTGGGGCTAGCGGGAGACTCTAGAAAGACCCAGTACTTC.

The chain uses TRBV28 and TRBJ2-3, with 13 bases fitting TRBD2. Per germline, CDR1 MDHEN and CDR2 SYDVKM. The CDR3 totals 16 residues. With V trimmed by 6 bases and J by 7 bases, 10 bases remained unmatched. CDR3 loop: CASRTGLAGVSYTQYF. CDR3 DNA sequence: TGTGCCAGCAGAACCGGACTAGCGGGAGTCTCGTATACGCAGTATTTT.

The chain recombines TRBV4-2 with TRBJ2-5; D gene ambiguous. The CDR3 spans 14 residues. Germline V gene data show CDR1 as LGHNA and CDR2 as YNFKEQ. Between the trimmed V and J ends, which lost 3 bases and 5 bases, there was a span of 13 bases. The DNA for the CDR3 is TGTGCCAGCAGCCACGAATACTCCGGGGAGACCCAGTACTTC. Its translation: CASSHEYSGETQYF.

This chain joins TRBV6-6 and TRBJ2-5; 8 bases map to TRBD2. The CDR3 extends over 14 amino acids. V was pared by 5 bases and J by 0 bases, with 2 bases of the junction left unmatched. Germline V gene data show CDR1 as MNHNY and CDR2 as SVGAGI (reference sequence). The CDR3 DNA reads as TGTGCCAGCAGTCGGGGGGGGAACCAAGAGACCCAGTACTTC. This sequence encodes CASSRGGNQETQYF.

V usage is TRBV28 and J usage is TRBJ1-1; 9 bases line up with TRBD1. V gave up 6 bases and J gave up 5 bases; unmatched junction bases: 7. Germline values: CDR1 MDHEN, CDR2 SYDVKM. This CDR3 has 14 amino acids. CDR3 bases: TGTGCCAGCAGGTACAGGGGGCATGGGACTGAAGCTTTCTTT. It codes for CASRYRGHGTEAFF.